Detailed here is one T cell receptor (beta chain). What it binds is not known. The V gene's germline CDR1 is KGHSH and CDR2 LQKENI. Trimming left V 3 bases short and J 3 bases short, with 14 bases between. The CDR3 totals 15 residues. These data belong to a study of neoadjuvant anti-PD-1 for oral cavity cancer. Study details: Patients mostly received three to four biweekly nivolumab doses at 3 mg/kg before surgery. Patients without progression received a fourth nivolumab dose around day 43, then surgical resection on days 50-56. Study findings and constraints: Post-nivolumab, blood T cell clonality was significantly elevated in non-responders.

Patients had HPV-negative, locally advanced oral cavity squamous cell carcinoma. Some clones are missing from TCRdb's copy, which holds only in-frame ones; the method was immunoSEQ multiplex PCR. The repertoire includes around 13,000 clones, 50% to 80% of them detected once, and about 2.4% sits in the top ten. This clonotype was sampled from a person aged 40 to 85 with oral cavity squamous cell carcinoma. This chain links TRBV18 with TRBJ1-1; D remains unclear. The specimen was PBMCs, collected before nivolumab (anti-PD-1) treatment. CDR3 loop: CASSPLPGGDTEAFF. In nucleotides, the CDR3 is TGTGCCAGCTCACCCCTCCCGGGCGGAGACACTGAAGCTTTCTTT.